The 16 T cell receptor beta chains listed next were all sequenced from one sample in a study of shared clonotypes between healthy human individuals. Terminally differentiated effector memory CD45RA+ cells were excluded from the naive CD8 cells, which were CD45RO-negative and positively selected for CCR7. Assay used: immunoSEQ multiplex PCR; TCRdb lists only in-frame clones, some missing. Of some 2,000,000 clones listed, roughly 95% are singletons. The sequencing input was naive CD8+ T cells sorted from blood. These receptor sequences come from a man aged 18 to 35 in good health.

The chain has TRBV5-1 and TRBJ2-7; 8 nucleotides agree with TRBD1. After removal of 4 bases from V and 5 bases from J, the junction contained 11 bases not matched to a gene. This CDR3 comprises 15 residues. Germline assignment: CDR1 SGHRS and CDR2 YFSETQ. CDR3 in amino acids: CASSPRQGRLNEQYF. DNA for the CDR3: TGCGCCAGCAGCCCGAGACAGGGGAGGTTGAACGAGCAGTACTTC.

This rearrangement joins TRBV7-9 to TRBJ1-5; D gene uncertain. The CDR3 totals 14 residues. Germline CDR1 is SEHNR and CDR2 is FQNEAQ (reference sequence). V was shortened by 3 bases and J by 2 bases, with 8 bases between the two germline ends. DNA of the CDR3: TGTGCCAGCAGCTTGTTAGGAGGCAATCAGCCCCAGCATTTT. It codes for CASSLLGGNQPQHF.

This chain joins TRBV9 and TRBJ1-1, with D possibly being TRBD1 (6 bases). V dropped 4 bases and J dropped 3 bases, with 16 bases sitting between them. Germline values: CDR1 SGDLS, CDR2 YYNGEE. This CDR3 has 15 residues. CDR3 sequence reads: CASSPEDSVYTEAFF. The CDR3 DNA is TGTGCCAGCAGCCCTGAGGACAGTGTCTACACTGAAGCTTTCTTT. Using reference TRBV9 and TRBJ1-1 for the parts outside the CDR3, the full variable domain is DSGVTQTPKHLITATGQRVTLRCSPRSGDLSVYWYQQSLDQGLQFLIQYYNGEERAKGNILERFSAQQFPDLHSELNLSSLELGDSALYFCASSPEDSVYTEAFFGQGTRLTVV.

This clone was seen once. This rearrangement joins TRBV28 to TRBJ2-1, with D possibly matching TRBD2 (6 bases). Germline V lookup: CDR1 MDHEN, CDR2 SYDVKM. V was cut by 6 bases and J by 4 bases, with 13 bases left in between. CDR3 size: 14 residues. Here the CDR3 DNA reads TGTGCCAGCAGCTTGGGGGAGGAGTACAATGAGCAGTTCTTC. This encodes CASSLGEEYNEQFF.

The chain employs TRBV2 and TRBJ2-7; perhaps TRBD2 as D (6 bases). This CDR3 contains 14 residues. With 5 bases removed from V and 2 bases from J, the gap between germline ends came to 13 bases. Germline CDR1 and CDR2: SNHLY and FYNNEI. The CDR3 DNA reads TGTGCCAGCAGTTGGGTAGCGGATCCCTACGAGCAGTACTTC. It is translated as CASSWVADPYEQYF.

The rearrangement uses TRBV5-1 and TRBJ2-5; D gene unclear. V shed 0 bases and J shed 1 base, with 7 bases lying between them. Germline CDR1 SGHRS, CDR2 YFSETQ. The CDR3 extends over 14 amino acids. The CDR3 region has the DNA TGCGCCAGCAGCTTGGTCGGCACCCAAGAGACCCAGTACTTC. It translates to CASSLVGTQETQYF. Drawing the rest from reference TRBV5-1 and TRBJ2-5, the complete variable domain is KAGVTQTPRYLIKTRGQQVTLSCSPISGHRSVSWYQQTPGQGLQFLFEYFSETQRNKGNFPGRFSGRQFSNSRSEMNVSTLELGDSALYLCASSLVGTQETQYFGPGTRLLVL.

This chain links TRBV10-3 with TRBJ2-1, with D perhaps matching TRBD1 or TRBD2 (5 bases each). The CDR3 sequence is 15 residues long. Germline V gene lookup returns CDR1 ENHRY and CDR2 SYGVKD. V lost 3 bases to trimming and J lost 3 bases, with 12 bases between them. The CDR3 DNA is TGTGCCATCAGTGATGGGGGAGAGATCTACAATGAGCAGTTCTTC. Protein sequence: CAISDGGEIYNEQFF.

The V call is TRBV11-2, the J call TRBJ2-7; 10 nucleotides agree with TRBD1. V shed 4 bases and J 6 bases; nucleotides not matched to a gene: 0. The CDR3 has 12 amino acids. CDR1 SGHAT and CDR2 FQNNGV come from the germline V gene. As DNA, the CDR3 is TGTGCCAGCAGCTGGACAGGGGGCGAGCAGTACTTC. Amino acids: CASSWTGGEQYF.

The rearrangement joins TRBV4-3 to TRBJ2-7; either TRBD1 or TRBD2 may supply D (5 bases each). V was trimmed by 0 bases and J by 3 bases, leaving 9 bases between them. Germline V gene sequence: CDR1 LGHNA, CDR2 YSLEER. The CDR3 consists of 14 residues. The CDR3 DNA reads TGCGCCAGCAGCCAAGATGGGGGATTCTACGAGCAGTACTTC. This encodes CASSQDGGFYEQYF.

The chain has TRBV19 and TRBJ2-3, with D possibly TRBD1 on 5 matching bases. The V end lost 2 bases, the J end lost 0 bases, and 9 bases lay between the germline ends. The CDR3 runs 15 residues. Germline-derived CDR1 and CDR2 are LNHDA and SQIVND (reference sequence). The CDR3 sequence: CASSITGVSTDTQYF. CDR3 sequence (DNA): TGTGCCAGTAGTATAACAGGCGTTAGCACAGATACGCAGTATTTT.

The gene calls are TRBV28 and TRBJ2-3; no firm D call. This CDR3 region has 15 residues. V gave up 2 bases and J gave up 1 base, with 10 bases separating them. Germline CDR1 MDHEN, CDR2 SYDVKM. CDR3 sequence reads: CASSLTGAGTDTQYF. CDR3 bases: TGTGCCAGCAGTTTAACTGGAGCCGGCACAGATACGCAGTATTTT.

The chain links TRBV27 to TRBJ1-2, with TRBD1 as a possible D gene (5 bases). Per the germline V gene, CDR1 is MNHEY and CDR2 is SMNVEV (reference sequence). The CDR3 loop spans 17 amino acids. Trimming took off 0 bases at V and 2 bases at J, with 16 bases between the two ends. The CDR3 reads CASSLSVGGSENYGYTF. In DNA, the CDR3 is TGTGCCAGCAGTTTATCGGTCGGGGGATCGGAAAACTATGGCTACACCTTC.

The chain has TRBV6-5 and TRBJ1-2, with a weak D call TRBD1 (6 bases). Trimming stripped 3 bases from V and 3 bases from J, with 11 bases between. The V gene's germline CDR1 is MNHEY and CDR2 SVGAGI. CDR3 length equals 14 residues. DNA for the CDR3: TGTGCCAGCAGTTATCTGGGGGCCTACTATGGCTACACCTTC. As protein: CASSYLGAYYGYTF.

The chain has TRBV5-4 and TRBJ2-7, with 10 bases matching TRBD2. With 4 bases clipped from V and 2 bases from J, the junction kept 12 bases outside the gene matches. Looked up from germline, CDR1 is SGHNT and CDR2 is YYREEE (reference sequence). The CDR3 sequence is 17 residues long. In nucleotides, the CDR3 is TGTGCCAGCAGCCGTGGAGGGGTCCTAGCGGGGGCCTACGAGCAGTACTTC. This encodes CASSRGGVLAGAYEQYF. The variable domain in full, completed from reference TRBV5-4 and TRBJ2-7, reads ETGVTQSPTHLIKTRGQQVTLRCSSQSGHNTVSWYQQALGQGPQFIFQYYREEENGRGNFPPRFSGLQFPNYSSELNVNALELDDSALYLCASSRGGVLAGAYEQYFGPGTRLTVT.

The chain has TRBV2 and TRBJ1-2; D not resolved. Between the trimmed V and J ends, which lost 6 bases and 0 bases, there was a span of 17 bases. Per germline, CDR1 SNHLY and CDR2 FYNNEI. CDR3 length: 16 amino acids. CDR3: CASSEDGPPANYGYTF. CDR3 bases: TGTGCCAGCAGCGAGGACGGACCTCCAGCTAACTATGGCTACACCTTC.

V usage is TRBV6-6 and J usage is TRBJ2-1, with a weak D call TRBD1 (5 bases). V was cut by 0 bases and J by 8 bases, with 11 bases left in between. This CDR3 has 14 amino acids. Germline assignment: CDR1 MNHNY and CDR2 SVGAGI (reference sequence). The CDR3 region is CASSYSPQGDEQFF. CDR3 nucleotides: TGTGCCAGCAGTTACTCGCCTCAGGGCGATGAGCAGTTCTTC.